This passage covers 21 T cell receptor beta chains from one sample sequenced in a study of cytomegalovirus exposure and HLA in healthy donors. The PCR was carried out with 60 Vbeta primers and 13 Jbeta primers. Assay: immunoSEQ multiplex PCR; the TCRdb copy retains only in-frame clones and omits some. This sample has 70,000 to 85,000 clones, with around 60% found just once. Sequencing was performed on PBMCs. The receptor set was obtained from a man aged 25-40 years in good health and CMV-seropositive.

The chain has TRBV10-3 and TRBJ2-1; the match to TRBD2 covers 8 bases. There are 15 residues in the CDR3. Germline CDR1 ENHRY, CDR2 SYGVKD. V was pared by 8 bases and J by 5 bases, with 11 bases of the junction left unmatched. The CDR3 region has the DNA TGTGCCATCGCGGTCGCGGGGGGAACCGACAATGAGCAGTTCTTC. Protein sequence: CAIAVAGGTDNEQFF.

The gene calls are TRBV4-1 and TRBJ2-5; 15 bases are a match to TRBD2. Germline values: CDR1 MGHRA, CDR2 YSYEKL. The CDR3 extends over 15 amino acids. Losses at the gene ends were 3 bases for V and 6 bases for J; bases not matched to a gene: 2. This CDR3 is CASSHGTSGRKTQYF. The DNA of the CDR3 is TGCGCCAGCAGCCACGGGACTAGCGGGAGGAAGACCCAGTACTTC.

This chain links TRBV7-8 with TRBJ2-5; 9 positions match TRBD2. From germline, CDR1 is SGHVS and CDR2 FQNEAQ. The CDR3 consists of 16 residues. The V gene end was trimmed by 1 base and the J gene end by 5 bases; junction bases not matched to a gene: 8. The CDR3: CASSLESLAGTETQYF. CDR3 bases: TGTGCCAGCAGCTTAGAATCCCTAGCGGGAACCGAGACCCAGTACTTC. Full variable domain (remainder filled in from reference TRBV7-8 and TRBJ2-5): GAGVSQSPRYKVAKRGQDVALRCDPISGHVSLFWYQQALGQGPEFLTYFQNEAQLDKSGLPSDRFFAERPEGSVSTLKIQRTQQEDSAVYLCASSLESLAGTETQYFGPGTRLLVL.

In DNA form, the CDR3 reads TGCGCCAGCAGCCGTAGACAGGGTACGGGGGAGACCCAGTACTTC. Encoded protein: CASSRRQGTGETQYF. The V gene is TRBV4-1, the J gene TRBJ2-5, with TRBD1 identical over 7 bases. This CDR3 contains 15 residues. V trimming: 4 bases; J trimming: 5 bases; junction bases outside the gene matches: 10. Germline values: CDR1 MGHRA, CDR2 YSYEKL.

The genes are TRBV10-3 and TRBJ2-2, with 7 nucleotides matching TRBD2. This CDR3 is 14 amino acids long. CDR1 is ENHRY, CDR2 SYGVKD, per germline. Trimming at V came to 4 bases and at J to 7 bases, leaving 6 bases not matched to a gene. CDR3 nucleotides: TGTGCCATCAGTGGGACTAGTAGTGGCGGGGAGCTGTTTTTT. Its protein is CAISGTSSGGELFF.

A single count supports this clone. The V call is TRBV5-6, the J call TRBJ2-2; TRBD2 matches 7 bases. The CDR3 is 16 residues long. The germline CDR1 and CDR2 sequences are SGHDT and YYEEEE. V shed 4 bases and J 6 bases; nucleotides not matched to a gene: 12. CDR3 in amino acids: CASSTLAVSSPGELFF. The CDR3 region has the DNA TGTGCCAGCAGCACCCTAGCGGTAAGCTCCCCCGGGGAGCTGTTTTTT.

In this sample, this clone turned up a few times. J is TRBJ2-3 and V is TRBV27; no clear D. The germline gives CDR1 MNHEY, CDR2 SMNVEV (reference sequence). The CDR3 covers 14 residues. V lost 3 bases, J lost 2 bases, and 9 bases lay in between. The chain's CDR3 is CASSFVSHTDTQYF. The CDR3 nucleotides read TGTGCCAGCAGTTTTGTTTCCCACACAGATACGCAGTATTTT.

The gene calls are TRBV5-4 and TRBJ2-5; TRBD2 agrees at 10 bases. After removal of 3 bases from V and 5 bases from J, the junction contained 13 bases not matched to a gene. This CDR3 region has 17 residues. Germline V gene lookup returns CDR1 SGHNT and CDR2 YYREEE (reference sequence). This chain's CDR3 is CASSSGVGAGGSETQYF. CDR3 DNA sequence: TGTGCCAGCAGCTCCGGTGTAGGAGCGGGAGGGTCCGAGACCCAGTACTTC.

This CDR3 reads CASSPGTSPLDTQYF. The CDR3 region has the DNA TGCGCCAGCAGCCCAGGGACTAGCCCTCTAGATACGCAGTATTTT. The rearrangement uses TRBV5-1 and TRBJ2-3, with 9 bases that match TRBD2. CDR3 length: 15 amino acids. Germline-derived CDR1 and CDR2 are SGHRS and YFSETQ. V shed 4 bases, J shed 5 bases, and the junction held 8 bases outside the gene matches.

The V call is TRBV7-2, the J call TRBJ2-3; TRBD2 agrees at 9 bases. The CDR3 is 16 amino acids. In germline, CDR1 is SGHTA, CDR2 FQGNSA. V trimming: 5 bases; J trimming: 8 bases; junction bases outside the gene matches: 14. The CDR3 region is CASSARGASGDVTQYF. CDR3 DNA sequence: TGTGCCAGCAGCGCCAGGGGGGCTAGCGGGGACGTTACGCAGTATTTT.

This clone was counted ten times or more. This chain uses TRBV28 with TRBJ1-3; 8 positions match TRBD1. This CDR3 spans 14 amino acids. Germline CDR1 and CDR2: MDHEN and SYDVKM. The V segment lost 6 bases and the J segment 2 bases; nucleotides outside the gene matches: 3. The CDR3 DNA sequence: TGTGCCAGCAGCCGGGGACAGGCTGGAAACACCATATATTTT. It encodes CASSRGQAGNTIYF.

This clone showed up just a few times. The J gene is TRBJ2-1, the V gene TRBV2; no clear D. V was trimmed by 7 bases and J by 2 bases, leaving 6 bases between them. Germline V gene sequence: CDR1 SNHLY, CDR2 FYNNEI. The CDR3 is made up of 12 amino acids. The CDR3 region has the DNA TGTGCCAGCAATTCAGCCTACAATGAGCAGTTCTTC. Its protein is CASNSAYNEQFF.

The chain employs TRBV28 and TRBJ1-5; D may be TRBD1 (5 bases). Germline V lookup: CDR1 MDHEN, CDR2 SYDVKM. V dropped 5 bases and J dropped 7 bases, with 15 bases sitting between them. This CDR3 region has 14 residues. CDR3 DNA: TGTGCCAGCAGTCCCCTGGGGGGTTTGCAGCCCCAGCATTTT. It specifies CASSPLGGLQPQHF.

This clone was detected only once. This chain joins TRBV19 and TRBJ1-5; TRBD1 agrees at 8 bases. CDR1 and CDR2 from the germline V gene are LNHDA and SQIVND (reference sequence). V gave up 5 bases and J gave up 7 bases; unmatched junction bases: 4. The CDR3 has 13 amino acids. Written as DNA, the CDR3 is TGTGCCAGTAGTGGACAGGGACCCCAGCCCCAGCATTTT. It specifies CASSGQGPQPQHF.

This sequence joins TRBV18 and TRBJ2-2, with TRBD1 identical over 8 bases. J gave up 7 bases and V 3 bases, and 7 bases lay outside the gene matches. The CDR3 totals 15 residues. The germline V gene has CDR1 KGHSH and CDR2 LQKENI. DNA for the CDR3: TGTGCCAGCTCACCGCCGGACAGGGTAATCGGGGAGCTGTTTTTT. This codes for CASSPPDRVIGELFF.

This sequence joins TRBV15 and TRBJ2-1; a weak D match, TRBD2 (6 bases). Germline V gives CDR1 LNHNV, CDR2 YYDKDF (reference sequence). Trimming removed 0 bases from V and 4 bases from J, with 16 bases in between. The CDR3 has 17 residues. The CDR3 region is CATSRDRLAAYYNEQFF. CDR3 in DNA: TGTGCCACCAGCAGAGATCGATTAGCGGCCTATTACAATGAGCAGTTCTTC.

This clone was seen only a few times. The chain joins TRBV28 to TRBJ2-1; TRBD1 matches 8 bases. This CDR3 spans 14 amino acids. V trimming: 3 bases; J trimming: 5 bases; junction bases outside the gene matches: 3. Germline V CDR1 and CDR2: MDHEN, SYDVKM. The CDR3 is CASSLDRVDNEQFF. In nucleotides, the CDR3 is TGTGCCAGCAGTTTGGACAGGGTCGACAATGAGCAGTTCTTC.

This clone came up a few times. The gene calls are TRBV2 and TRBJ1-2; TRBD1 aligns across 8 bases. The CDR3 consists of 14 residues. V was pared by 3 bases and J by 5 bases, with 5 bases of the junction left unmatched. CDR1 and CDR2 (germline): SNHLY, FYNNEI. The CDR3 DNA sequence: TGTGCCAGCAGTGACCCGACAGGGGTGTATGGCTACACCTTC. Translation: CASSDPTGVYGYTF.

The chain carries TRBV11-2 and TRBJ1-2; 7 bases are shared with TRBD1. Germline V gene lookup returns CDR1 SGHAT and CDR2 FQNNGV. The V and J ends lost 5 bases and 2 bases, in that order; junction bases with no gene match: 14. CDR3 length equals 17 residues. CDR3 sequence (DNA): TGTGCCAGCAGCCCGAGGGGGCAGGGTGAGGGCAACTATGGCTACACCTTC. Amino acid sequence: CASSPRGQGEGNYGYTF.

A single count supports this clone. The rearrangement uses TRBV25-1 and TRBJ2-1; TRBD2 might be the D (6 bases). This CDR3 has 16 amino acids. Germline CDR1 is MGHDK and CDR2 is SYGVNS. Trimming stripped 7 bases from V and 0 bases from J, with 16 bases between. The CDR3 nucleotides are TGTGCCAGCATGACCTCTAGCGCCAGCTCCTACAATGAGCAGTTCTTC. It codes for CASMTSSASSYNEQFF.

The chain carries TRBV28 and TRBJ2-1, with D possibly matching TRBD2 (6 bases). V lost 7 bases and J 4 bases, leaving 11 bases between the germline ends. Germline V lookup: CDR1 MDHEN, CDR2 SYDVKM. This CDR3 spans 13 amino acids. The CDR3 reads CASIGGVYNEQFF. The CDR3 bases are TGTGCCAGCATTGGCGGGGTTTACAATGAGCAGTTCTTC.